These 17 T cell receptor beta chains came from one sample sequenced in a study of T cells in tuberculosis. TCRdb's copy holds only in-frame clones and misses some; the assay was immunoSEQ multiplex PCR. The data show approximately 28,000 clones, more than 80% seen once. Sequenced material: PBMCs. The receptors derive from a donor under 30 with latent tuberculosis or without tuberculosis infection.

The J gene is TRBJ1-1, the V gene TRBV5-8, with 7 bases fitting TRBD1. V trimming: 4 bases; J trimming: 4 bases; junction bases outside the gene matches: 13. The CDR3 has 16 residues. CDR1 and CDR2 (germline): SGHTS, YDEGEE. CDR3 region: CASSQTRQGRGTEAFF. The CDR3 coding sequence is TGTGCCAGCAGCCAAACCCGACAGGGAAGGGGCACTGAAGCTTTCTTT.

The rearrangement links TRBV18 to TRBJ2-5; 9 bases map to TRBD2. The CDR3 sequence is 15 residues long. Germline V lookup: CDR1 KGHSH, CDR2 LQKENI. J was trimmed by 5 bases and V by 3 bases; bases with no gene match: 7. CDR3 nucleotide sequence: TGTGCCAGCTCACCCCTTAGCGGGAGCGGGGAGACCCAGTACTTC. Amino acids: CASSPLSGSGETQYF.

The chain uses TRBV5-1 and TRBJ2-7; TRBD2 matches 7 bases. The length of the CDR3 is 15 residues. V trimming: 2 bases; J trimming: 3 bases; junction bases outside the gene matches: 8. Germline V CDR1 and CDR2: SGHRS, YFSETQ. CDR3 sequence (DNA): TGCGCCAGCAGCTTAAGCCGGGGGGTTTACTACGAGCAGTACTTC. It specifies CASSLSRGVYYEQYF.

This sequence joins TRBV5-1 and TRBJ2-3; the match to TRBD2 covers 13 bases. V shed 4 bases and J 0 bases; nucleotides not matched to a gene: 11. There are 19 residues in the CDR3. CDR1 and CDR2 from the germline V gene are SGHRS and YFSETQ. The DNA of the CDR3 is TGCGCCAGCAGCGCGACTAGCGGGAGGTCCGTAGCCAGCACAGATACGCAGTATTTT. It encodes CASSATSGRSVASTDTQYF.

The chain joins TRBV10-3 to TRBJ2-1, with 9 bases that match TRBD2. Trimming removed 2 bases from V and 4 bases from J; junction bases left unmatched: 3. Per germline, CDR1 ENHRY and CDR2 SYGVKD. This CDR3 is 15 amino acids long. The CDR3 spells CAISEGLARYNEQFF. DNA for the CDR3: TGTGCCATCAGTGAGGGACTAGCGAGATACAATGAGCAGTTCTTC.

This rearrangement joins TRBV2 to TRBJ2-1; possible D gene TRBD1, 5 bases. The CDR3 length is 11 residues. The V end lost 11 bases, the J end lost 3 bases, and 8 bases lay between the germline ends. From germline, CDR1 is SNHLY and CDR2 FYNNEI. CDR3 in amino acids: CAGQGYNEQFF. In DNA form, the CDR3 reads TGTGCCGGGCAGGGCTACAATGAGCAGTTCTTC.

The chain employs TRBV6-5 and TRBJ2-7; the D gene is possibly TRBD2 (5 bases). Germline CDR1 and CDR2: MNHEY and SVGAGI. The CDR3 spans 14 residues. V lost 6 bases to trimming and J lost 2 bases, with 14 bases between them. CDR3 sequence (DNA): TGTGCCAGCAGCCGAAGAGGGTGGGCCTACGAGCAGTACTTC. Translating gives CASSRRGWAYEQYF.

V is TRBV7-3 and J is TRBJ2-2; no reliable D call. Germline CDR1 reads SGHTA; CDR2 reads FQGTGA. Trimming left V 4 bases short and J 5 bases short, with 11 bases between. CDR3 length equals 14 residues. CDR3 region: CASSSGGVTGELFF. In DNA form, the CDR3 reads TGTGCCAGCAGCTCGGGTGGAGTAACCGGGGAGCTGTTTTTT.

A single count supports this clone. This rearrangement joins TRBV27 to TRBJ1-1; no reliable D call. Germline V gene data show CDR1 as MNHEY and CDR2 as SMNVEV (reference sequence). V was cut by 3 bases and J by 0 bases, with 8 bases left in between. This CDR3 contains 14 residues. This CDR3 reads CASSFQNLNTEAFF. CDR3 nucleotides: TGTGCCAGCAGTTTTCAGAATCTGAACACTGAAGCTTTCTTT.

The chain has TRBV28 and TRBJ2-3; D is perhaps TRBD2 (6 bases). This CDR3 region has 13 residues. With 2 bases removed from V and 3 bases from J, the gap between germline ends came to 6 bases. The germline V gene encodes CDR1 MDHEN and CDR2 SYDVKM. CDR3 in amino acids: CASSLRGTDTQYF. The CDR3 nucleotides read TGTGCCAGCAGTTTACGGGGGACAGATACGCAGTATTTT.

J is TRBJ2-1 and V is TRBV19, with TRBD1 identical over 9 bases. There are 13 residues in the CDR3. V lost 5 bases and J lost 10; bases outside the gene matches: 6. From germline, CDR1 is LNHDA and CDR2 SQIVND (reference sequence). CDR3 residues: CASSPRDRAEQFF. The CDR3 nucleotides read TGTGCCAGTAGTCCACGGGACAGGGCCGAGCAGTTCTTC.

The chain recombines TRBV5-1 with TRBJ1-1; unclear D gene. This CDR3 is 13 amino acids long. Germline-derived CDR1 and CDR2 are SGHRS and YFSETQ. V was pared by 0 bases and J by 4 bases, with 7 bases between. The CDR3 DNA follows: TGCGCCAGCAGCTTGGCCTTGAGCACTGAAGCTTTCTTT. Protein: CASSLALSTEAFF. Drawing the rest from reference TRBV5-1 and TRBJ1-1, the complete variable domain is KAGVTQTPRYLIKTRGQQVTLSCSPISGHRSVSWYQQTPGQGLQFLFEYFSETQRNKGNFPGRFSGRQFSNSRSEMNVSTLELGDSALYLCASSLALSTEAFFGQGTRLTVV.

This chain connects TRBV7-9 to TRBJ2-1; TRBD1 is a possible D gene (6 bases). V was clipped by 6 bases and J by 1 base, with 16 bases between them. CDR3 length equals 16 residues. Germline CDR1 reads SEHNR; CDR2 reads FQNEAQ (reference sequence). The CDR3, as DNA: TGTGCCAGCAGTCAAAACAGGGCGGCGTCCTACAATGAGCAGTTCTTC. It is translated as CASSQNRAASYNEQFF.

The rearrangement links TRBV6-1 to TRBJ2-7, with D perhaps TRBD2 (7 bases). Germline CDR1 reads MNHNS; CDR2 reads SASEGT. The CDR3 has 13 amino acids. Trimming cost V 7 bases and J 2 bases, with 12 bases left between them. The DNA for the CDR3 is TGTGCCAGCACTATAGGGGGGGCCTACGAGCAGTACTTC. Amino acids: CASTIGGAYEQYF.

The rearrangement links TRBV13 to TRBJ2-7; 8 positions match TRBD2. Germline CDR1 reads PRHDT; CDR2 reads FYEKMQ (reference sequence). There are 16 residues in the CDR3. J gave up 0 bases and V 3 bases, and 7 bases lay outside the gene matches. The CDR3 DNA reads TGTGCCAGCAGCTTGTGGGGGAGCGGGAGCTCCTACGAGCAGTACTTC. It specifies CASSLWGSGSSYEQYF.

In this sample, this clone turned up once. The chain combines TRBV4-2 with TRBJ2-3, with 8 bases matching TRBD2. Germline V gene sequence: CDR1 LGHNA, CDR2 YNFKEQ. This CDR3 contains 17 residues. J was trimmed by 4 bases and V by 0 bases; bases with no gene match: 9. DNA for the CDR3: TGTGCCAGCAGCCAAGATAATTCCGGGGGGGGCTCAGATACGCAGTATTTT. It is translated as CASSQDNSGGGSDTQYF.

This rearrangement joins TRBV9 to TRBJ2-5; 7 bases align to TRBD1. Trimming removed 0 bases from V and 2 bases from J; junction bases left unmatched: 4. The CDR3 has 15 amino acids. Germline V gives CDR1 SGDLS, CDR2 YYNGEE. CDR3 DNA: TGTGCCAGCAGCGTAGACCAGACAGGGCAAGAGACCCAGTACTTC. Translation: CASSVDQTGQETQYF.